This T cell receptor (beta chain) was sequenced for a study of CD8 T cells in ankylosing spondylitis (TCRdb year 2017). Turning to the overall study: The study set out to find disease-linked TCR variants by profiling T cell receptor beta repertoires in ankylosing spondylitis patients and healthy donors. The whole study cohort included 85 to 120 healthy donors and around 25 ankylosing spondylitis patients. Samples of peripheral blood were taken, and for ankylosing spondylitis patients, synovial fluid was collected as well. The investigation overall reported the following: The disease-linked clones were reported to be significantly enriched in matched synovial fluid samples from ankylosing spondylitis patients. Some motif variants were previously reported in synovial fluid and blood of reactive arthritis patients, suggesting common disease-initiation mechanisms. Blood from ankylosing spondylitis patients appeared to be characterized by a TCR beta motif composed of about eight highly homologous amino acid variants. A CD8+ phenotype was shown by the disease-linked clones, which were found at relatively low frequencies in peripheral blood.

This clonotype was seen only a few times. Its cognate antigen has yet to be identified. Base qualities are missing; no much larger clone stands one base away. The CDR3, from cysteine to phenylalanine, totals 11 residues. Just CDR3 DNA is preserved here, 33 bases in frame from base 1. V drops 6 bases and J drops 8 bases, leaving 8 bases in between. Based on the germline V gene, the CDR1 and CDR2 sequences are MDHEN and SYDVKM. Sequencing relied on an Illumina HiSeq 2500. TCR beta libraries were prepared by quantitative 5'-RACE with molecular barcodes. From the authors' description of their analysis: Disease-linked TCR variants were identified with a new computational method built on a probabilistic model of VDJ rearrangement. Clones were called with MiXCR by TCRdb after fastp trimmed the public reads at Q25, and only in-frame beta chains were retained. Rows with a matching CDR3 protein are joined into one entry that keeps the most common DNA and genes. TCRdb assigned the V and J calls; the authors' analysis was not used. The sample data list roughly 700,000 distinct CDR3 sequences, and roughly 19% of these were observed just once. The ten largest account for around a fifth of the sample.

Sequencing input: blood, either unsorted or a sorted T cell fraction (not recorded which). This TCR was sampled from a male donor with ankylosing spondylitis. The V gene is TRBV28 and the J gene is TRBJ2-1; the D gene assignment is ambiguous. The nucleotides are TGTGCCAGCAGAACGGGTCATGAGCAGTTCTTC. Translated, it gives CASRTGHEQFF.